Listed below are T cell receptor beta chains from one sample, sequenced in a study of TIL therapy for anti-PD-1-resistant metastatic lung cancer. The assay was immunoSEQ multiplex PCR, and TCRdb's table has in-frame clones only and misses some. The sample has 55,000 to 60,000 clones; about 70% are singletons. This specimen consisted of blood, obtained at baseline. The receptors were sampled from a person aged 25 to 85 with non-small cell lung cancer. Both conserved end residues are part of each CDR3. Rows give clone size only sometimes, using once, few, many, or a class for an expanded clone.

V gene: TRBV7-2; clone size: once; CDR3 protein: CASSLGGGVGANVLTF
V gene: TRBV5-4; clone size: -; CDR3 protein: CASSLDGGGGNTIYF
V gene: TRBV9; clone size: -; CDR3 protein: CASSQLRDTSLGEKLFF
V gene: TRBV6-7; clone size: few; CDR3 protein: CASSYCPGGCQPQHF
V gene: TRBV19; clone size: -; CDR3 protein: CASRGWRTASGNTIYF
V gene: TRBV30; clone size: -; CDR3 protein: CAWTGYNYGYTF
V gene: TRBV10-3; clone size: once; CDR3 protein: CATRRAGGYNEQFF
V gene: TRBV18; clone size: few; CDR3 protein: CASSPGPGNQPQHF
V gene: TRBV5-1; clone size: few; CDR3 protein: CASRETGEAFF
V gene: TRBV11-3; clone size: -; CDR3 protein: CASSLFENTEAFF
V gene: TRBV4-3; clone size: -; CDR3 protein: CASSQGQGGNTIYF
V gene: TRBV10-1; clone size: -; CDR3 protein: CASSESLQAPLSF
V gene: TRBV7-6; clone size: once; CDR3 protein: CAHRGLVTEAFF
V gene: TRBV28; clone size: few; CDR3 protein: CASSLDQGNYGYTF
V gene: TRBV6-1; clone size: -; CDR3 protein: CASTTGLTDTQYF
V gene: TRBV28; clone size: -; CDR3 protein: CASTRGQVDNEQFF
V gene: TRBV10-1; clone size: -; CDR3 protein: CASSESGVETQYF
V gene: TRBV5-1; clone size: -; CDR3 protein: CASSLEGGRANEQFF
V gene: TRBV28; clone size: few; CDR3 protein: CAISHSANYGYTF
V gene: TRBV6-5; clone size: -; CDR3 protein: CANPGTRRTDTQYF
V gene: TRBV6-6; clone size: -; CDR3 protein: CASSYRASPLHF
V gene: TRBV2; clone size: -; CDR3 protein: CASSDSGLATRSSYNEQFF
V gene: TRBV6-6; clone size: -; CDR3 protein: CASKFHSGGTGELFF
V gene: TRBV7-8; clone size: -; CDR3 protein: CASSLVGGNYNSPLHF
V gene: TRBV2; clone size: -; CDR3 protein: CARGQGAGETQYF
V gene: TRBV6-4; clone size: -; CDR3 protein: CASKREASYNEQFF
V gene: TRBV18; clone size: -; CDR3 protein: CASSTMGEKLNTGELFF
V gene: TRBV5-1; clone size: -; CDR3 protein: CASSFQDSTDTQYF
V gene: TRBV19; clone size: -; CDR3 protein: CASSIYRGDYGYTF
V gene: TRBV19; clone size: -; CDR3 protein: CASSIFKGLGHTEAFF
V gene: TRBV2; clone size: -; CDR3 protein: CASSLTGGDTEAFF
V gene: TRBV5-1; clone size: -; CDR3 protein: CASKNGGASLETQYF